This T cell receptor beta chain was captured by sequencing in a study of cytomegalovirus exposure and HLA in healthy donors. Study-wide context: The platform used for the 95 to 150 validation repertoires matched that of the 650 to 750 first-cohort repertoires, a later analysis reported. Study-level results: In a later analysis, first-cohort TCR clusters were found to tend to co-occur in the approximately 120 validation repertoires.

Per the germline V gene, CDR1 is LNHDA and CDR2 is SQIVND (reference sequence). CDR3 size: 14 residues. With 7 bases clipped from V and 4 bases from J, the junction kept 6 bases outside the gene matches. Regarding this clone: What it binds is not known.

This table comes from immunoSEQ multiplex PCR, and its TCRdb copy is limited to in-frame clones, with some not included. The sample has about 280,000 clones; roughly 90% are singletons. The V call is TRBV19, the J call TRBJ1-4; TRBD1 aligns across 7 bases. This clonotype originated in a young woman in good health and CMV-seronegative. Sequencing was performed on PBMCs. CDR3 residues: CASNLGTVNEKLFF. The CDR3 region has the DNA TGTGCCAGTAACCTTGGGACAGTTAATGAAAAACTGTTTTTT.